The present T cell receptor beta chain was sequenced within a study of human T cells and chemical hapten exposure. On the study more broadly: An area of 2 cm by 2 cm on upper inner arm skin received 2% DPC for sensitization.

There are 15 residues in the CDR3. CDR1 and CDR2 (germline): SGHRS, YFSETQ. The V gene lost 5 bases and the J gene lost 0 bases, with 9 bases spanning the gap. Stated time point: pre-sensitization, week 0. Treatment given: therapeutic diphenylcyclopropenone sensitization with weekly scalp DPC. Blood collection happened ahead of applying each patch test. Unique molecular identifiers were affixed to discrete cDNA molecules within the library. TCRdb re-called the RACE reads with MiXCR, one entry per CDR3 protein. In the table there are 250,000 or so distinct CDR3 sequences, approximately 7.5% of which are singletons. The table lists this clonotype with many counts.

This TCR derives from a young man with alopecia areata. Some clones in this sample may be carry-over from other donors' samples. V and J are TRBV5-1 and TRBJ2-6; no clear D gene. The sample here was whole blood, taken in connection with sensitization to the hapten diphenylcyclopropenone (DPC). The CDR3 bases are TGCGCCAGCAGGCGTATCAACTCTGGGGCCAACGTCCTGACTTTC. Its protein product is CASRRINSGANVLTF.